The 10 T cell receptor beta chains below were found in one sample sequenced in a study of blood T cells in healthy people across ages. It was with a sample-barcoded 5' primer and a J-beta primer mix that a second PCR of about 6 to 12 cycles was run. Each CDR3 protein is one row after TCRdb ran MiXCR on the 5' RACE reads. Of over a million distinct CDR3 sequences listed, 55% to 75% are singletons. What was sequenced was blood. The receptors were gathered from a man aged 18 to 35 in good health.

This chain joins TRBV7-2 and TRBJ2-1, with D possibly being TRBD1 or TRBD2 (6 bases each). The CDR3 consists of 14 residues. V was pared by 0 bases and J by 8 bases, with 11 bases between. From germline, CDR1 is SGHTA and CDR2 FQGNSA. The CDR3 DNA reads as TGTGCCAGCAGCTTAGCGGTTCGGGGGCATGAGCAGTTCTTC. Translated, it gives CASSLAVRGHEQFF.

The V and J genes are TRBV6-2 or TRBV6-3 and TRBJ2-5, with 7 bases that match TRBD2. The J call may not be correct, given that the DNA end is closer to TRBJ2-7. The CDR3 runs to 13 residues. Germline-derived CDR1 and CDR2 are MNHEY and SVGEGT. The CDR3 nucleotides read TGTGCCAGCACCGGACTAGGGGTCTACGAGCAGTACTTC. Its protein is CASTGLGVYEQYF.

The V gene is TRBV7-9, the J gene TRBJ2-5, with TRBD1 identical over 9 bases. The germline V gene encodes CDR1 SEHNR and CDR2 FQNEAQ (reference sequence). The V gene end was trimmed by 5 bases and the J gene end by 2 bases; junction bases not matched to a gene: 3. CDR3 length: 14 amino acids. CDR3 amino acids: CASSDGTGQETQYF. CDR3 nucleotide sequence: TGTGCCAGCAGCGATGGGACAGGGCAAGAGACCCAGTACTTC.

V usage is TRBV12-3 or TRBV12-4 and J usage is TRBJ2-5; unclear D gene. There are 13 residues in the CDR3. V dropped 8 bases and J dropped 5 bases, with 15 bases sitting between them. CDR3 amino acids: CASGARERETQYF. The DNA of the CDR3 is TGTGCCAGCGGCGCGCGAGAACGGGAGACCCAGTACTTC.

The gene calls are TRBV6-2 or TRBV6-3 and TRBJ1-5; no firm D call. V was cut by 2 bases and J by 11 bases, with 16 bases left in between. The germline CDR1 and CDR2 sequences are MNHEY and SVGEGT. The length of the CDR3 is 14 residues. Here the CDR3 reads CASSYGVDLVTQHF. CDR3 sequence (DNA): TGTGCCAGCAGTTACGGGGTAGACCTCGTGACCCAGCATTTT.

The chain employs TRBV27 and TRBJ2-7; D unclear. Trimming shortened V by 7 bases and J by 2 bases, and 12 bases separated the two germline ends. CDR1 is MNHEY and CDR2 is SMNVEV in the germline V gene (reference sequence). The CDR3 extends over 13 amino acids. This CDR3 reads CASNDWDAYEQYF. The CDR3 nucleotides read TGTGCCAGCAACGACTGGGATGCCTACGAGCAGTACTTC.

The chain joins TRBV6-6 to TRBJ2-7; 13 nucleotides align to TRBD2. Germline V gene lookup returns CDR1 MNHNY and CDR2 SVGAGI (reference sequence). After removal of 8 bases from V and 2 bases from J, the junction contained 3 bases not matched to a gene. This CDR3 spans 14 amino acids. The CDR3 nucleotides read TGTGCCAGCGGGACTAGCGGGGACCCCTACGAGCAGTACTTC. This codes for CASGTSGDPYEQYF.

The chain combines TRBV7-6 with TRBJ2-3; D possibly corresponds to TRBD2 (5 bases). The CDR3 consists of 15 residues. Trimming shortened V by 3 bases and J by 5 bases, and 15 bases separated the two germline ends. Germline loops: CDR1 SGHVS, CDR2 FNYEAQ. The CDR3 is CASSLAGGWGDTQYF. CDR3 DNA sequence: TGTGCCAGCAGCTTGGCCGGAGGTTGGGGAGATACGCAGTATTTT. The complete variable domain, with remaining parts taken from reference TRBV7-6 and TRBJ2-3, reads GAGVSQSPRYKVTKRGQDVALRCDPISGHVSLYWYRQALGQGPEFLTYFNYEAQQDKSGLPNDRFSAERPEGSISTLTIQRTEQRDSAMYRCASSLAGGWGDTQYFGPGTRLTVL.

The chain uses TRBV7-6 and TRBJ2-5, with TRBD2 matching over 7 bases. CDR3 length equals 13 residues. Germline V gene sequence: CDR1 SGHVS, CDR2 FNYEAQ. The V and J ends lost 6 bases and 4 bases, in that order; junction bases with no gene match: 5. CDR3 sequence reads: CASRVAGIETQYF. The CDR3 nucleotides are TGTGCCAGCAGGGTAGCGGGTATAGAGACCCAGTACTTC.

The V call is TRBV11-2, the J call TRBJ2-5; D uncertain. The length of the CDR3 is 12 residues. Looked up from germline, CDR1 is SGHAT and CDR2 is FQNNGV. Deletions cut 5 bases from V and 5 bases from J, with 9 bases between. The CDR3 region has the DNA TGTGCCAGCAGCGAAATGATGGAGACCCAGTACTTC. This encodes CASSEMMETQYF.